Shown below are 20 T cell receptor beta chains from a single sample sequenced in a study of response to subunit inactivated influenza vaccine. A single record per CDR3 protein comes from TCRdb applying MiXCR to the RT-PCR reads. The table shows around 760,000 distinct CDR3 sequences, with around 13% occurring only once. Here the sequenced sample was PBMCs from blood, taken around two weeks before vaccination. The receptors shown here come from a man aged 50 or older who received an inactivated influenza vaccine.

As for this clonotype: A read error may account for a junction end that differs from germline. The chain joins TRBV12-3 or TRBV12-4 to TRBJ1-1; 7 positions match TRBD1. The CDR3 runs to 15 residues. The CDR3 spells CASSSHRGGLSEVFF. Here the CDR3 DNA reads TGTGCCAGCAGTTCCCACAGGGGTGGCTTATCTGAAGTTTTCTTT.

This clonotype was seen once. Given a much more abundant clone one base away, this may be a read error. The chain has TRBV10-1 and TRBJ2-3; the D call may be TRBD1 or TRBD2 (5 bases each). CDR3 length: 14 residues. Trimming stripped 8 bases from V and 2 bases from J, with 14 bases between. Germline lookup yields CDR1 WNHNN and CDR2 SYGVQD (reference sequence). In DNA form, the CDR3 reads TGCGCCAGCTGTGTATCGGGGACCACAGATACGCAGTATTTT. It encodes CASCVSGTTDTQYF.

The chain couples TRBV5-1 to TRBJ2-6; 7 nucleotides line up with TRBD2. Trimming took 2 bases from V and 3 from J; bases not matched to a gene: 8. The CDR3 length is 17 residues. Germline CDR1 SGHRS, CDR2 YFSETQ. Written as DNA, the CDR3 is TGCGCCAGCAGCTTCGCCCCCCGGGGGGATGGGGCCAACGTCCTGACTTTC. The encoded protein is CASSFAPRGDGANVLTF.

This clonotype was observed a few times. V and J are TRBV6-2 or TRBV6-3 and TRBJ2-1; D remains ambiguous. Germline loops: CDR1 MNHEY, CDR2 SVGEGT. The CDR3 runs to 13 residues. V was clipped by 5 bases and J by 0 bases, with 5 bases between them. The CDR3 sequence: CASSGLSYNEQFF. CDR3 bases: TGTGCCAGCAGTGGGCTCTCCTACAATGAGCAGTTCTTC.

Only a few counts were recorded for this clonotype. The chain uses TRBV11-2 and TRBJ1-2; D is undetermined. The germline gives CDR1 SGHAT, CDR2 FQNNGV. Between the trimmed V and J ends, which lost 5 bases and 0 bases, there was a span of 10 bases. This CDR3 contains 14 residues. CDR3 amino acids: CASSPAISNYGYTF. CDR3 DNA sequence: TGTGCCAGCAGCCCAGCCATCTCTAACTATGGCTACACCTTC.

This clonotype occurred many times. The rearrangement uses TRBV6-4 and TRBJ2-1, with TRBD2 matching over 13 bases. Germline V gene data show CDR1 as MRHNA and CDR2 as SNTAGT. The CDR3 extends over 14 amino acids. After removal of 10 bases from V and 6 bases from J, the junction contained 6 bases not matched to a gene. CDR3 protein: CATSRTSGGNEQFF. CDR3 nucleotide sequence: TGTGCCACCTCCAGGACTAGCGGGGGCAATGAGCAGTTCTTC.

This clonotype has just a few counts. V is TRBV5-1 and J is TRBJ2-1; 12 nucleotides agree with TRBD2. J was trimmed by 9 bases and V by 1 base; bases with no gene match: 8. Germline V gene lookup returns CDR1 SGHRS and CDR2 YFSETQ. CDR3 length: 16 amino acids. CDR3: CASSLQPGLAGPEQFF. Here the CDR3 DNA reads TGCGCCAGCAGCTTGCAGCCCGGACTAGCGGGGCCTGAGCAGTTCTTC. Variable domain in full (rest from reference TRBV5-1 and TRBJ2-1): KAGVTQTPRYLIKTRGQQVTLSCSPISGHRSVSWYQQTPGQGLQFLFEYFSETQRNKGNFPGRFSGRQFSNSRSEMNVSTLELGDSALYLCASSLQPGLAGPEQFFGPGTRLTVL.

This clonotype was counted only a few times. The chain links TRBV6-2 or TRBV6-3 to TRBJ2-7; D remains unclear. Looked up from germline, CDR1 is MNHEY and CDR2 is SVGEGT. The V end lost 7 bases, the J end lost 0 bases, and 10 bases lay between the germline ends. The CDR3 runs 13 residues. CDR3 amino acids: CASTGSPSYEQYF. Written as DNA, the CDR3 is TGTGCCAGCACAGGCTCTCCCTCCTACGAGCAGTACTTC.

The CDR3, as DNA: TGTGCCAGCACCAACACAGGGAACCCCTACGAGCAGTACTTC. It yields the protein CASTNTGNPYEQYF. This sequence joins TRBV12-3 or TRBV12-4 and TRBJ2-7; D perhaps matches TRBD1 (6 bases). The germline V and J ends were trimmed by 7 bases and 2 bases, with 15 bases remaining between them. The CDR3 is 14 amino acids.

This rearrangement joins TRBV14 to TRBJ2-7, with a possible D match to TRBD2 (7 bases). Looked up from germline, CDR1 is SGHDN and CDR2 is FVKESK. This CDR3 region has 15 residues. V was pared by 5 bases and J by 9 bases, with 23 bases between. The CDR3 DNA sequence: TGTGCCAGCAGCTCCCTTAGGACGGGGGGCTTTGTGCAGTACTTC. Its protein is CASSSLRTGGFVQYF. The complete variable domain, with remaining parts taken from reference TRBV14 and TRBJ2-7, reads EAGVTQFPSHSVIEKGQTVTLRCDPISGHDNLYWYRRVMGKEIKFLLHFVKESKQDESGMPNNRFLAERTGGTYSTLKVQPAELEDSGVYFCASSSLRTGGFVQYFGPGTRLTVT.

The rearrangement links TRBV4-1 to TRBJ2-5; tentatively, D is TRBD1 (5 bases). The CDR3 is 14 residues long. The V end was cut by 0 bases, the J end by 3 bases, with 8 bases between. From germline, CDR1 is MGHRA and CDR2 YSYEKL. The CDR3 sequence: CASSQDGREETQYF. The CDR3 DNA reads TGCGCCAGCAGCCAAGATGGCAGGGAAGAGACCCAGTACTTC.

This clonotype was counted ten times or more. The chain combines TRBV4-2 with TRBJ2-1; tentatively, D is TRBD1 or TRBD2 (5 bases each). CDR1 is LGHNA and CDR2 is YNFKEQ in the germline V gene. The V gene lost 0 bases and the J gene lost 3 bases, with 15 bases spanning the gap. The CDR3 is made up of 17 amino acids. This CDR3 is CASSQDPGRADYNEQFF. CDR3 coding DNA: TGTGCCAGCAGCCAAGATCCGGGGCGAGCGGACTACAATGAGCAGTTCTTC.

This sequence joins TRBV11-2 and TRBJ2-3; 8 positions match TRBD1. V gave up 1 base and J gave up 3 bases; unmatched junction bases: 3. The CDR3 has 15 amino acids. Germline V gene data show CDR1 as SGHAT and CDR2 as FQNNGV. CDR3: CASSLGTGKTDTQYF. DNA for the CDR3: TGTGCCAGCAGCTTAGGGACAGGGAAGACAGATACGCAGTATTTT.

The DNA for the CDR3 is TGTGCCATCAGTGAGTCGATTGATAACTACGAGCAGTACTTC. Translated, it gives CAISESIDNYEQYF. The chain carries TRBV10-3 and TRBJ2-7; D unresolved. The CDR3 loop spans 14 amino acids. Germline V CDR1 and CDR2: ENHRY, SYGVKD. V was clipped by 0 bases and J by 3 bases, with 9 bases between them.

In its sample, this clonotype was seen a few times. The chain combines TRBV7-6 with TRBJ2-1; 13 positions match TRBD2. V shed 4 bases and J 5 bases; nucleotides not matched to a gene: 5. Germline CDR1 SGHVS, CDR2 FNYEAQ. This CDR3 has 16 amino acids. The CDR3 nucleotides read TGTGCCAGCAGCTCTTCGGGACTAGCGGGAAACAATGAGCAGTTCTTC. Protein product: CASSSSGLAGNNEQFF. The whole variable domain, remainder taken from reference TRBV7-6 and TRBJ2-1, is GAGVSQSPRYKVTKRGQDVALRCDPISGHVSLYWYRQALGQGPEFLTYFNYEAQQDKSGLPNDRFSAERPEGSISTLTIQRTEQRDSAMYRCASSSSGLAGNNEQFFGPGTRLTVL.

The chain uses TRBV29-1 and TRBJ1-1; unclear D gene. From germline, CDR1 is SQVTM and CDR2 ANQGSEA. The CDR3 runs 13 residues. The germline V and J ends were trimmed by 7 bases and 6 bases, with 18 bases remaining between them. The CDR3 loop reads CSAESRLVAEAFF. CDR3 coding DNA: TGCAGCGCGGAGTCCAGGCTCGTCGCTGAAGCTTTCTTT.

This clonotype has a handful of counts. This sequence joins TRBV4-2 and TRBJ2-7; D not resolved. The ends were cut back, 0 bases at V and 2 bases at J, with 17 bases in the middle. The V gene's germline CDR1 is LGHNA and CDR2 YNFKEQ. The CDR3 loop spans 17 amino acids. CDR3 sequence reads: CASSQDNGARLPYEQYF. In nucleotides, the CDR3 is TGTGCCAGCAGCCAAGATAACGGAGCCAGGTTGCCCTACGAGCAGTACTTC.

V usage is TRBV10-2 and J usage is TRBJ1-4, with TRBD1 as a possible D gene (5 bases). This CDR3 region has 15 residues. Germline V lookup: CDR1 WSHSY, CDR2 SAAADI. Trimming took 6 bases from V and 3 from J, leaving 14 bases between them. For the CDR3, the DNA is TGCGCCAGCAGCTCGGCGGCAGGGCCTAATGAAAAACTGTTTTTT. Protein: CASSSAAGPNEKLFF.

This chain links TRBV30 with TRBJ2-3; no definite D call. Looked up from germline, CDR1 is GTSNPN and CDR2 is SVGIG (reference sequence). The V and J ends lost 2 bases and 2 bases respectively, with 8 bases between them. The CDR3 is made up of 13 amino acids. The CDR3 region is CAWSPPSTDTQYF. CDR3 DNA sequence: TGTGCCTGGAGTCCCCCATCCACAGATACGCAGTATTTT. The full variable domain, completed using reference TRBV30 and TRBJ2-3, is SQTIHQWPATLVQPVGSPLSLECTVEGTSNPNLYWYRQAAGRGLQLLFYSVGIGQISSEVPQNLSASRPQDRQFILSSKKLLLSDSGFYLCAWSPPSTDTQYFGPGTRLTVL.

A few counts support this clonotype. V and J are TRBV4-2 and TRBJ2-1; either TRBD1 or TRBD2 may supply D (6 bases each). V was clipped by 6 bases and J by 2 bases, with 32 bases between them. CDR1 is LGHNA, CDR2 YNFKEQ, per germline. CDR3 length: 21 amino acids. In nucleotides, the CDR3 is TGTGCCAGCAGGCCCCCCGGGCAGGGGAAAGGCGCTAGCGCCCCCTACAATGAGCAGTTCTTC. Protein sequence: CASRPPGQGKGASAPYNEQFF.